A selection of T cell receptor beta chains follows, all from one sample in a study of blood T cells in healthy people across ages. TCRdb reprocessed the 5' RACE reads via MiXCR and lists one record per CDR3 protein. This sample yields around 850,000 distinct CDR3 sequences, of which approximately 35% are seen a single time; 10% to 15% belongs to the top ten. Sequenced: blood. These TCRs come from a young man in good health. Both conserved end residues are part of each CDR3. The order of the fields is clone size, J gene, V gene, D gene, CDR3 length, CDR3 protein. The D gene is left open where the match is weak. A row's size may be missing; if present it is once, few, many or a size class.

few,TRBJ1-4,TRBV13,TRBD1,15,CASSPEGQLREKLFF
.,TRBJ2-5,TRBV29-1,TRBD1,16,CSVEDLRTGGGETQYF
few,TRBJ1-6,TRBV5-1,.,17,CASSLGSSDRTASPLHF
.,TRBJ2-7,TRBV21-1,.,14,CASSTGTGLYEQYF
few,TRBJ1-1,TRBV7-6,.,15,CASSSPTSRGTEAFF
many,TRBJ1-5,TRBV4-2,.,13,CASSQDQRQPQHF
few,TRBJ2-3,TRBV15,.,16,CATSQLPQGGLDTQYF
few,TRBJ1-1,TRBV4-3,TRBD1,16,CASRSPGQGTNTEAFF
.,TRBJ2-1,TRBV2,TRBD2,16,CASRPSPSGRVSEQFF
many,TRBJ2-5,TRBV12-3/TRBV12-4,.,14,CASTHYTALETQYF
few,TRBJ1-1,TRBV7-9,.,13,CASVRGGDTEAFF
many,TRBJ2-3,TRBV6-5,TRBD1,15,CASTFTGGATDTQYF
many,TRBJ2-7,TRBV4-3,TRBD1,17,CASSQAIGTGGRYEQYF
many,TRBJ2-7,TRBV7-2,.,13,CASSSRPEAEQYF
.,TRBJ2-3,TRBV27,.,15,CVSGLGQGSSDTQYF
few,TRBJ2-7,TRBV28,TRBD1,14,CASSLTGVGYEQYF
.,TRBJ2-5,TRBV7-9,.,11,CASQSGGEQYF
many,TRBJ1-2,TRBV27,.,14,CASSFLGGRNGYTF
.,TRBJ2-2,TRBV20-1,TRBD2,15,CSAPSGGSSRGELFF
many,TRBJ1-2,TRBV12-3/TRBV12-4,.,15,CASSLTSGQQNGYTF
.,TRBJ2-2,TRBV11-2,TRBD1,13,CASSLGQSGELFF
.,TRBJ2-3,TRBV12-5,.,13,CASGVARGDTQYF
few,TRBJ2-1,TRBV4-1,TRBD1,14,CASSQSGTGKEQFF
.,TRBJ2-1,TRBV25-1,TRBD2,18,CASREGYAAGSSCNEQFF
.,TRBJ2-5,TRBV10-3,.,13,CAISTDSQETQYF
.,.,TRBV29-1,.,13,CSVKGGSSYEQYF
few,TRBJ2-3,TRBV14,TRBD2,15,CASSQDWGGTDTQYF
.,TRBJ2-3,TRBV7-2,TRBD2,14,CASSYGRGEDTQYF
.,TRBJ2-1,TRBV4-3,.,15,CASSQTPGFYNEQFF
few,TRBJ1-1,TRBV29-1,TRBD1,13,CSAGGDRGAEAFF
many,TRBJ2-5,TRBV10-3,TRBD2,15,CAISQLAGGQETQYF
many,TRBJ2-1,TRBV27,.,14,CASSLTSSYNEQFF
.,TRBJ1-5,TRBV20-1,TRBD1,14,CSARPGQGGQPQHF
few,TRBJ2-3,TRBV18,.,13,CASSPQGGGTQYF
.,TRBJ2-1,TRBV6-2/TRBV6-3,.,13,CASSDRRENEQFF
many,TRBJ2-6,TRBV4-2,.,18,CASSQGPELISGANVLTF
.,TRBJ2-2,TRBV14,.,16,CASSQARHPGGGELFF
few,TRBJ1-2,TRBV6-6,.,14,CAISQGVRSYGYTF
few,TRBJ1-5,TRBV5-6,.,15,CASSLAKRGNQPQHF
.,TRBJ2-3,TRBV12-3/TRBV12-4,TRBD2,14,CATRERGHTDTQYF
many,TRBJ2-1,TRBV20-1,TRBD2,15,CSALAGSSSYNEQFF
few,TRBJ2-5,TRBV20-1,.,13,CSARLRGQETQYF
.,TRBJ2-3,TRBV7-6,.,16,CASSLRADISTDTQYF
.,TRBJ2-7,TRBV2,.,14,CASGLGGLSYEQYF
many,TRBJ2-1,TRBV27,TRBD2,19,CASSLGNPWGTSGDHEQFF
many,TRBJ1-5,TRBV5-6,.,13,CASSLRSNQPQHF
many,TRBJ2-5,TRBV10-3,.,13,CAISVSTGETQYF
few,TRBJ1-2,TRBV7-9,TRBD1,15,CASSLADRENYGYTF
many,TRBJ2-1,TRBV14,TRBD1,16,CASSQVQGSSYNEQFF
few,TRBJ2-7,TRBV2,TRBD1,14,CASRVEQGVYEQYF
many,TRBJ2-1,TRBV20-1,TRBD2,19,CSARDVGLAGGTTGNEQFF
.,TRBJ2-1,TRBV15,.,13,CATTGTTYNEQFF
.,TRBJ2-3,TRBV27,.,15,CASSLGGRFTDTQYF
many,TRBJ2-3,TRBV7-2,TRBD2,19,CASSVRTSGLPLSTDTQYF
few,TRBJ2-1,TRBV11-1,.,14,CASSLSSVYNEQFF
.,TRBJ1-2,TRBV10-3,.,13,CAISRGANYGYTF
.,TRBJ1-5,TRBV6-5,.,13,CASRRASNQPQHF
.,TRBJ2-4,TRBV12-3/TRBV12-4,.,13,CASSYPRENIQYF
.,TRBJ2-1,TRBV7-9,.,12,CASSALDNEQFF